This TCR beta chain was found in a study of human thymus T cells. Method: immunoSEQ multiplex PCR; TCRdb's copy keeps in-frame clones and lacks some. The sample yields roughly 120,000 clones, about 94% seen once. Thymus tissue for the work was resected from patients undergoing corrective heart surgery. The CDR3 is made up of 10 amino acids. Germline V gene data show CDR1 as SGHNT and CDR2 as YYREEE (reference sequence). Between the trimmed V and J ends, which lost 7 bases and 5 bases, there was a span of 6 bases. To note about this clone: What it binds is not known.

Overall study findings and caveats: Biased V and J segment usage appeared in thymus and peripheral blood.

The V call is TRBV5-4, the J call TRBJ2-5; weak D call: TRBD2 (5 bases). The sequenced sample consisted of thymus tissue. The source is a boy under two years old with a congenital heart defect but otherwise immunologically healthy. The CDR3 loop reads CASGGETQYF. CDR3 bases: TGTGCCAGCGGCGGGGAGACCCAGTACTTC.